This T cell receptor beta chain is drawn from a study of neurological immune-mediated disorders. Study outcomes and limitations: The multiple sclerosis repertoire cluster was not associated with any clinical or MRI feature.

The cDNA was produced through 5'RACE with 10-nucleotide random UMIs. The authors obtained over 180 million TCR-beta sequences from 15-18 subjects per sequencing run. A single record per CDR3 protein comes from TCRdb applying MiXCR to the 5' RACE reads. The sample has about 120,000 distinct CDR3 sequences; around 3% are singletons. In its sample, this clonotype was seen a few times. The antigen is not known. Trimming left V 2 bases short and J 2 bases short, with 3 bases between. This CDR3 contains 12 residues. CDR1 and CDR2 (germline): MNHNY, SVGAGI (reference sequence). The chain combines TRBV6-6 with TRBJ2-5; D gene unclear. The receptor's source is a woman aged 25-40 years with multiple sclerosis. Input material: PBMCs. The CDR3 loop reads CASSYPQETQYF. The CDR3 nucleotides read TGTGCCAGCAGTTACCCGCAAGAGACCCAGTACTTC.